This T cell receptor (beta chain) was captured by sequencing in a study of shared clonotypes between healthy human individuals. About the study: Researchers assigned three CD4 naive, three CD4 memory, two CD8 naive and one CD8 memory plate to each donor. Regarding the study as a whole: The authors expected sequencing depth to affect clonotype sharing among donors. The generation probabilities recorded for non-shared clonotypes fell below those of clonotypes shared by all four donors.

When replicate PCRs were run on sorted subsets, they used 150 to 250 ng DNA, some 29,000 T cell genomes. Measured with immunoSEQ multiplex PCR; TCRdb has only the in-frame clones, and not every one. The sample carries fewer than 3 million clones, around 90% recorded once. As concerns this clone: The antigen is undetermined.

The germline CDR1 and CDR2 sequences are SNHLY and FYNNEI. The J segment lost 8 bases and the V segment lost 6 bases, leaving 4 bases of the junction unmatched. There are 13 residues in the CDR3. Specimen: naive CD4+ T cells from PBMCs. Subset described: CD45RA+ positively selected. The chain employs TRBV2 and TRBJ1-4; 9 nucleotides match TRBD1. The sequence came from a man between 18 and 35 years old in good health. Some clones in this sample may be carry-over from other donors' samples. CDR3 coding DNA: TGTGCCAGCAGGAACAGGGGGCCCGAAAAACTGTTTTTT. Its translation: CASRNRGPEKLFF.